Below are 15 T cell receptor beta chains sequenced from a single sample in a study of cytomegalovirus exposure and HLA in healthy donors. Primers for the PCR totalled 60 Vbeta and 13 Jbeta. The table came from immunoSEQ multiplex PCR; TCRdb's copy has only in-frame clones and leaves some out. The table shows over 80,000 clones, with around 85% occurring only once. The sample taken for sequencing was PBMCs. These receptors were obtained from a man between 40 and 49 years old in good health and CMV-seropositive.

The chain employs TRBV5-6 and TRBJ2-1; TRBD2 matches 9 bases. Trimming at V came to 0 bases and at J to 0 bases, leaving 4 bases not matched to a gene. The CDR3 is made up of 17 amino acids. Germline V gene data show CDR1 as SGHDT and CDR2 as YYEEEE. The CDR3 coding sequence is TGTGCCAGCAGCTTGGGGGGACTAGCCAACTCCTACAATGAGCAGTTCTTC. Protein: CASSLGGLANSYNEQFF.

The rearrangement uses TRBV7-3 and TRBJ2-3; TRBD2 aligns across 9 bases. Germline V lookup: CDR1 SGHTA, CDR2 FQGTGA. The CDR3 length is 15 residues. After removal of 1 base from V and 4 bases from J, the junction contained 3 bases not matched to a gene. For the CDR3, the DNA is TGTGCCAGCAGCTTAAGCGGGGGGGCTGCAGATACGCAGTATTTT. It translates to CASSLSGGAADTQYF. The complete variable domain, with remaining parts taken from reference TRBV7-3 and TRBJ2-3, reads GAGVSQTPSNKVTEKGKYVELRCDPISGHTALYWYRQSLGQGPEFLIYFQGTGAADDSGLPNDRFFAVRPEGSVSTLKIQRTERGDSAVYLCASSLSGGAADTQYFGPGTRLTVL.

CDR3 in amino acids: CASRSTGFQPQHF. The CDR3 coding sequence is TGTGCCAGTAGATCGACAGGGTTTCAGCCCCAGCATTTT. This chain connects TRBV19 to TRBJ1-5; 7 bases fit TRBD1. CDR1 LNHDA and CDR2 SQIVND come from the germline V gene (reference sequence). The J segment lost 6 bases and the V segment lost 6 bases, leaving 5 bases of the junction unmatched. The CDR3 has 13 residues.

V usage is TRBV18 and J usage is TRBJ1-1; 10 bases match TRBD1. This CDR3 has 15 amino acids. Germline trimming cut 7 bases from V and 4 bases from J; bases unmatched to any gene: 9. Germline V gives CDR1 KGHSH, CDR2 LQKENI. CDR3 amino acids: CASLTGGASRTEAFF. CDR3 in DNA: TGTGCCAGCTTGACAGGGGGCGCATCGCGCACTGAAGCTTTCTTT.

This clone was seen a handful of times. J is TRBJ1-1 and V is TRBV7-8, with D tentatively TRBD1 (6 bases). The V and J ends lost 0 bases and 5 bases respectively, with 16 bases between them. The CDR3 runs 16 residues. Germline CDR1 reads SGHVS; CDR2 reads FQNEAQ. The CDR3 DNA sequence: TGTGCCAGCAGCTTAGCGAGGGGGAAGGCTTATACTGAAGCTTTCTTT. The encoded protein is CASSLARGKAYTEAFF.

The V and J genes are TRBV14 and TRBJ1-6; TRBD1 agrees at 10 bases. CDR3 length: 14 amino acids. The germline CDR1 and CDR2 sequences are SGHDN and FVKESK. V gave up 5 bases and J gave up 9 bases; unmatched junction bases: 4. The CDR3 sequence is CASSWDRGVSPLHF. CDR3 coding DNA: TGTGCCAGCAGCTGGGACAGGGGTGTTTCACCCCTCCACTTT.

This clone was seen a single time. The chain combines TRBV30 with TRBJ1-2; tentative D call: TRBD1 (6 bases). The germline CDR1 and CDR2 sequences are GTSNPN and SVGIG (reference sequence). Trimming stripped 2 bases from V and 5 bases from J, with 15 bases between. This CDR3 has 14 residues. CDR3 protein: CAWSPRGGWYGYTF. In nucleotides, the CDR3 is TGTGCCTGGAGTCCACGAGGGGGTTGGTATGGCTACACCTTC.

This sequence joins TRBV18 and TRBJ1-2, with a tentative D call TRBD1 (5 bases). V lost 0 bases and J lost 8, with 10 bases in between. This CDR3 has 13 residues. The germline V gene has CDR1 KGHSH and CDR2 LQKENI. DNA for the CDR3: TGTGCCAGCTCACCACCCGGGCAGGGAGGCTACACCTTC. It yields the protein CASSPPGQGGYTF. Full variable domain (remainder filled in from reference TRBV18 and TRBJ1-2): NAGVMQNPRHLVRRRGQEARLRCSPMKGHSHVYWYRQLPEEGLKFMVYLQKENIIDESGMPKERFSAEFPKEGPSILRIQQVVRGDSAAYFCASSPPGQGGYTFGSGTRLTVV.

V gene TRBV6-6 combines with J gene TRBJ1-1, with D tentatively TRBD1 (6 bases). V lost 6 bases and J lost 4, with 15 bases in between. The CDR3 sequence is 14 residues long. Germline CDR1 is MNHNY and CDR2 is SVGAGI (reference sequence). The CDR3 region is CASSLIGGVTEAFF. CDR3 nucleotides: TGTGCCAGCAGCCTCATTGGGGGCGTCACTGAAGCTTTCTTT.

This sequence joins TRBV9 and TRBJ2-5; possible D gene TRBD2, 6 bases. CDR3 length equals 15 residues. Trimming cost V 4 bases and J 4 bases, with 17 bases left between them. Germline values: CDR1 SGDLS, CDR2 YYNGEE. The CDR3 nucleotides are TGTGCCAGCAGCTCACGGGGGTCTGACGGAGAGACCCAGTACTTC. Encoded protein: CASSSRGSDGETQYF.

The rearrangement links TRBV18 to TRBJ2-1; TRBD1 aligns across 7 bases. The J segment lost 3 bases and the V segment lost 5 bases, leaving 10 bases of the junction unmatched. The CDR3 length is 16 residues. In germline, CDR1 is KGHSH, CDR2 LQKENI. The CDR3 DNA reads as TGTGCCAGCTCAGCGGCAGCCGGGACAGTCTACAATGAGCAGTTCTTC. Protein sequence: CASSAAAGTVYNEQFF.

The chain employs TRBV28 and TRBJ1-4; D is uncertain. Trimming shortened V by 2 bases and J by 10 bases, and 17 bases separated the two germline ends. The CDR3 is 15 amino acids. The germline gives CDR1 MDHEN, CDR2 SYDVKM. The CDR3 DNA reads as TGTGCCAGCAGTTTAAGCGGGCCCACAATCGTAAAACTGTTTTTT. Its translation: CASSLSGPTIVKLFF. The full variable domain, with the rest looked up from reference TRBV28 and TRBJ1-4, is DVKVTQSSRYLVKRTGEKVFLECVQDMDHENMFWYRQDPGLGLRLIYFSYDVKMKEKGDIPEGYSVSREKKERFSLILESASTNQTSMYLCASSLSGPTIVKLFFGSGTQLSVL.

The V gene is TRBV2, the J gene TRBJ2-5; 8 bases match TRBD1. V gave up 6 bases and J gave up 5 bases; unmatched junction bases: 11. CDR3 length equals 15 residues. Germline V gene sequence: CDR1 SNHLY, CDR2 FYNNEI. The CDR3 spells CASRKGQAASETQYF. CDR3 DNA sequence: TGTGCCAGCAGGAAGGGACAGGCTGCCTCTGAGACCCAGTACTTC.

V gene TRBV9 combines with J gene TRBJ1-5, with TRBD1 matching 7 bases. The CDR3 extends over 14 amino acids. V lost 2 bases to trimming and J lost 5 bases; unmatched junction nucleotides: 4. Germline V gives CDR1 SGDLS, CDR2 YYNGEE. CDR3 sequence: CASSVGDSYQPQHF. CDR3 nucleotide sequence: TGTGCCAGCAGCGTCGGGGACAGTTATCAGCCCCAGCATTTT. Full variable domain (missing parts from reference TRBV9 and TRBJ1-5): DSGVTQTPKHLITATGQRVTLRCSPRSGDLSVYWYQQSLDQGLQFLIQYYNGEERAKGNILERFSAQQFPDLHSELNLSSLELGDSALYFCASSVGDSYQPQHFGDGTRLSIL.

The V and J genes are TRBV11-3 and TRBJ2-1; D might be TRBD2 (5 bases). Germline CDR1 and CDR2: SGHNT and YENEEA. Trimming pared 4 bases from V and 5 bases from J, leaving 12 bases between. This CDR3 is built from 14 residues. The CDR3 is CASSSPPGNNEQFF. The DNA for the CDR3 is TGTGCCAGCAGCTCGCCTCCGGGAAACAATGAGCAGTTCTTC.